This TCR beta chain was obtained from a study of blood T cells in healthy people across ages. Overall study findings and caveats: Strong correlation existed between TCR beta diversity and naive T cell percentage. Aged donors had fewer naive CD4+ cells and lower diversity than long-lived donors.

Primers used in a second PCR of roughly 6 to 11 cycles were a sample-barcoded 5' primer and a J-beta primer mix. A single record per CDR3 protein comes from TCRdb applying MiXCR to the 5' RACE reads. The data show roughly 1,800,000 distinct CDR3 sequences, with about 50% seen just once and 2% to 2.5% held by the top ten. Ranging in age from roughly 6 to 90, the donors were healthy Caucasian individuals from Russia. The V end lost 3 bases, the J end lost 3 bases, and 15 bases lay between the germline ends. The CDR3 sequence is 15 residues long. Germline V CDR1 and CDR2: MNHEY, SMNVEV (reference sequence). To note about this clonotype: Antigen specificity is unknown.

The gene calls are TRBV27 and TRBJ2-7; the D call may be TRBD1 or TRBD2 (5 bases each). Sequencing input: blood. The source is a woman in her 40s in good health. The CDR3 DNA follows: TGTGCCAGCAGTTTCTTTCAGGGACGGGTCTACGAGCAGTACTTC. Amino acids: CASSFFQGRVYEQYF.